The 32 T cell receptor beta chains below were found in one sample sequenced in a study of siplizumab effects on memory and regulatory T cells. Clones were sequenced by immunoSEQ multiplex PCR, and TCRdb holds only the in-frame ones, with some missing. The sample lists about 100,000 clones, 91% occurring once. The material sequenced was CD4+ T cells sorted from blood. The receptors here all came from a human donor in good health.

This clone occurred once. This chain joins TRBV5-1 and TRBJ2-3; tentatively, D is TRBD1 or TRBD2 (5 bases each). With 1 base removed from V and 4 bases from J, the gap between germline ends came to 7 bases. The CDR3 loop spans 13 amino acids. Germline assignment: CDR1 SGHRS and CDR2 YFSETQ. Here the CDR3 reads CASSLWGSDTQYF. Written as DNA, the CDR3 is TGCGCCAGCAGCTTGTGGGGGTCAGATACGCAGTATTTT.

This chain connects TRBV2 to TRBJ2-7, with TRBD2 as a possible D gene (6 bases). V lost 6 bases and J lost 0, with 15 bases in between. The CDR3 extends over 15 amino acids. Germline assignment: CDR1 SNHLY and CDR2 FYNNEI. CDR3 residues: CASRGGTVPSYEQYF. In DNA, the CDR3 is TGTGCCAGCAGGGGCGGGACTGTGCCCTCCTACGAGCAGTACTTC.

In this sample, this clone turned up a few times. This chain uses TRBV19 with TRBJ1-2, with 7 bases that match TRBD1. This CDR3 spans 18 amino acids. Losses at the gene ends were 5 bases for V and 0 bases for J; bases not matched to a gene: 15. The germline V gene has CDR1 LNHDA and CDR2 SQIVND (reference sequence). CDR3 sequence: CASSHRGAGQSPNYGYTF. The CDR3 DNA is TGTGCCAGTAGTCACAGGGGAGCAGGACAGTCCCCTAACTATGGCTACACCTTC.

The chain recombines TRBV7-8 with TRBJ2-2, with 7 bases that match TRBD1. J gave up 3 bases and V 5 bases, and 12 bases lay outside the gene matches. This CDR3 spans 17 amino acids. In germline, CDR1 is SGHVS, CDR2 FQNEAQ. CDR3 sequence (DNA): TGTGCCAGCAGCACCTACTTCCGGGACAGATACACCGGGGAGCTGTTTTTT. Translating it yields CASSTYFRDRYTGELFF. The whole variable domain, remainder taken from reference TRBV7-8 and TRBJ2-2, is GAGVSQSPRYKVAKRGQDVALRCDPISGHVSLFWYQQALGQGPEFLTYFQNEAQLDKSGLPSDRFFAERPEGSVSTLKIQRTQQEDSAVYLCASSTYFRDRYTGELFFGEGSRLTVL.

V usage is TRBV21-1 and J usage is TRBJ1-6. TRBV21-1 is a documented pseudogene. This CDR3 contains 16 residues. The CDR3 loop reads CASSKPTHLAGSPLHF. The CDR3, as DNA: TGTGCCAGCAGCAAACCCACCCATTTGGCGGGTTCACCCCTCCACTTT.

The chain joins TRBV7-8 to TRBJ1-1, with no clear D. The CDR3 spans 13 residues. Trimming removed 1 base at V and 1 base at J, with 4 bases between. Looked up from germline, CDR1 is SGHVS and CDR2 is FQNEAQ. CDR3 loop: CASSLGWNTEAFF. CDR3 nucleotide sequence: TGTGCCAGCAGCTTAGGATGGAACACTGAAGCTTTCTTT.

The V call is TRBV10-3, the J call TRBJ2-3, with 9 positions matching TRBD2. CDR1 and CDR2 (germline): ENHRY, SYGVKD. V lost 2 bases and J lost 6; bases outside the gene matches: 18. The length of the CDR3 is 19 residues. The chain's CDR3 is CAISEGPSIAGDMSDTQYF. DNA for the CDR3: TGTGCCATCAGTGAGGGGCCGTCGATAGCGGGGGATATGTCGGATACGCAGTATTTT.

This clone was picked up a small number of times. The DNA of the CDR3 is TGTGCCAGCAGTCAGACTAGCGGGAGCTCCTACGAGCAGTACTTC. This codes for CASSQTSGSSYEQYF. V usage is TRBV6-5 and J usage is TRBJ2-7; 12 bases align to TRBD2. There are 15 residues in the CDR3. Germline loops: CDR1 MNHEY, CDR2 SVGAGI. The J segment lost 0 bases and the V segment lost 5 bases, leaving 2 bases of the junction unmatched.

The chain is built from TRBV9 and TRBJ1-2; TRBD1 aligns across 8 bases. The CDR3 is made up of 19 amino acids. Per the germline V gene, CDR1 is SGDLS and CDR2 is YYNGEE. After removal of 2 bases from V and 5 bases from J, the junction contained 20 bases not matched to a gene. The CDR3 here is CASSVLSGQGNFLAYGYTF. CDR3 sequence (DNA): TGTGCCAGCAGCGTTTTATCCGGACAGGGAAACTTTTTGGCGTATGGCTACACCTTC. Full variable domain (outside the CDR3, taken from reference TRBV9 and TRBJ1-2): DSGVTQTPKHLITATGQRVTLRCSPRSGDLSVYWYQQSLDQGLQFLIQYYNGEERAKGNILERFSAQQFPDLHSELNLSSLELGDSALYFCASSVLSGQGNFLAYGYTFGSGTRLTVV.

The chain joins TRBV27 to TRBJ2-1, with 8 bases aligning to TRBD2. V dropped 6 bases and J dropped 4; count of bases not matched to a gene: 8. CDR1 is MNHEY and CDR2 is SMNVEV in the germline V gene (reference sequence). The length of the CDR3 is 15 residues. DNA of the CDR3: TGTGCCAGCAGGGGAGCGGGGGTGAAATACAATGAGCAGTTCTTC. It translates to CASRGAGVKYNEQFF.

CDR3 DNA sequence: TGTGCCAGCAGCTTAAGAGGCCCTAGCGGGTACAATGAGCAGTTCTTC. Translated: CASSLRGPSGYNEQFF. The gene calls are TRBV7-2 and TRBJ2-1; TRBD2 matches 8 bases. The CDR3 has 16 residues. Germline lookup yields CDR1 SGHTA and CDR2 FQGNSA. The V and J ends lost 2 bases and 4 bases, in that order; junction bases with no gene match: 7.

This sequence joins TRBV6-4 and TRBJ1-2, with 7 positions matching TRBD1. Germline V gene lookup returns CDR1 MRHNA and CDR2 SNTAGT. V shed 6 bases and J 4 bases; nucleotides not matched to a gene: 11. This CDR3 has 15 residues. The CDR3 sequence is CASSRDREAVYGYTF. In DNA, the CDR3 is TGTGCCAGCAGCCGAGACAGGGAGGCTGTCTATGGCTACACCTTC.

V is TRBV7-9 and J is TRBJ1-2; D is uncertain. The CDR3 loop spans 10 amino acids. The ends were cut back, 7 bases at V and 7 bases at J, with 7 bases in the middle. Germline values: CDR1 SEHNR, CDR2 FQNEAQ (reference sequence). The CDR3 here is CASTSGGYTF. CDR3 sequence (DNA): TGTGCCAGCACCTCAGGTGGCTACACCTTC. The full variable domain, with the rest looked up from reference TRBV7-9 and TRBJ1-2, is DTGVSQNPRHKITKRGQNVTFRCDPISEHNRLYWYRQTLGQGPEFLTYFQNEAQLEKSRLLSDRFSAERPKGSFSTLEIQRTEQGDSAMYLCASTSGGYTFGSGTRLTVV.

The CDR3 sequence: CSVKGGGQPQHF. CDR3 nucleotide sequence: TGCAGCGTTAAGGGAGGGGGTCAGCCCCAGCATTTT. The chain carries TRBV29-1 and TRBJ1-5; D perhaps matches TRBD1 (6 bases). Trimming pared 5 bases from V and 6 bases from J, leaving 11 bases between. The CDR3 consists of 12 residues. Germline V CDR1 and CDR2: SQVTM, ANQGSEA.

The rearrangement uses TRBV7-9 and TRBJ1-2; possibly TRBD1 for D (5 bases). V was cut by 0 bases and J by 2 bases, with 7 bases left in between. Per the germline V gene, CDR1 is SEHNR and CDR2 is FQNEAQ (reference sequence). CDR3 length equals 14 residues. The CDR3: CASSLAGGNYGYTF. CDR3 coding DNA: TGTGCCAGCAGCTTAGCTGGGGGAAACTATGGCTACACCTTC.

This chain links TRBV6-5 with TRBJ1-3, with 10 bases matching TRBD1. The CDR3 has 16 amino acids. The V gene's germline CDR1 is MNHEY and CDR2 SVGAGI. V lost 0 bases and J lost 4; bases outside the gene matches: 3. The CDR3 DNA sequence: TGTGCCAGCAGTTACTCGGGGGACAGGGGAGGAAACACCATATATTTT. The encoded protein is CASSYSGDRGGNTIYF.

This sequence joins TRBV18 and TRBJ2-1, with TRBD2 matching 12 bases. Germline lookup yields CDR1 KGHSH and CDR2 LQKENI. With V trimmed by 3 bases and J by 9 bases, 9 bases remained unmatched. The CDR3 spans 16 residues. The CDR3 region is CASSPSLAGGRVEQFF. The CDR3 DNA reads as TGTGCCAGCTCACCTTCTCTAGCGGGGGGGCGTGTTGAGCAGTTCTTC. The full variable domain, completed using reference TRBV18 and TRBJ2-1, is NAGVMQNPRHLVRRRGQEARLRCSPMKGHSHVYWYRQLPEEGLKFMVYLQKENIIDESGMPKERFSAEFPKEGPSILRIQQVVRGDSAAYFCASSPSLAGGRVEQFFGPGTRLTVL.

The chain is built from TRBV12-5 and TRBJ2-2; D not certain. The ends were cut back, 5 bases at V and 7 bases at J, with 14 bases in the middle. The CDR3 contains 14 residues. The germline CDR1 and CDR2 sequences are LGHNT and FRNRAP. CDR3 residues: CASGKYPYGGELFF. The CDR3 DNA reads TGTGCTAGTGGTAAATATCCCTATGGCGGGGAGCTGTTTTTT.

This rearrangement joins TRBV18 to TRBJ2-7; 10 bases agree with TRBD2. The CDR3 covers 16 residues. Germline V gene lookup returns CDR1 KGHSH and CDR2 LQKENI. After removal of 1 base from V and 2 bases from J, the junction contained 5 bases not matched to a gene. CDR3 bases: TGTGCCAGCTCACCACTAGGACTAGCGGTGACCTACGAGCAGTACTTC. Translation: CASSPLGLAVTYEQYF.

This clone was observed a few times. The V gene is TRBV5-1, the J gene TRBJ2-3; D may be TRBD1 (6 bases). V gave up 3 bases and J gave up 1 base, with 15 bases separating them. The CDR3 extends over 16 amino acids. The V gene's germline CDR1 is SGHRS and CDR2 YFSETQ. The CDR3 sequence is CASSSQGISGTDTQYF. The CDR3, as DNA: TGCGCCAGCAGCTCGCAGGGGATTTCGGGCACAGATACGCAGTATTTT.

CDR3 DNA sequence: TGTGCCAGCAGGCCGGGACAGAACACCGGGGAGCTGTTTTTT. Its translation is CASRPGQNTGELFF. The genes are TRBV11-3 and TRBJ2-2, with D tentatively TRBD1 (6 bases). Trimming removed 6 bases from V and 1 base from J, with 9 bases in between. CDR3 size: 14 residues. Germline V CDR1 and CDR2: SGHNT, YENEEA.

The V call is TRBV7-2, the J call TRBJ2-7; 11 bases agree with TRBD1. Germline V gene lookup returns CDR1 SGHTA and CDR2 FQGNSA. The CDR3 runs 14 residues. V shed 4 bases and J 2 bases; nucleotides not matched to a gene: 1. DNA of the CDR3: TGTGCCAGCAGCTGGGACAGGGGGGCCTACGAGCAGTACTTC. Amino acids: CASSWDRGAYEQYF. Supplemented by reference TRBV7-2 and TRBJ2-7, the full variable domain reads GAGVSQSPSNKVTEKGKDVELRCDPISGHTALYWYRQSLGQGLEFLIYFQGNSAPDKSGLPSDRFSAERTGGSVSTLTIQRTQQEDSAVYLCASSWDRGAYEQYFGPGTRLTVT.

This chain connects TRBV7-2 to TRBJ2-3, with 7 bases identical to TRBD2. V dropped 4 bases and J dropped 8; count of bases not matched to a gene: 9. The CDR3 runs to 14 residues. The germline CDR1 and CDR2 sequences are SGHTA and FQGNSA. The CDR3: CASSYLGGGVTQYF. The DNA for the CDR3 is TGTGCCAGCAGCTACTTGGGCGGGGGTGTTACGCAGTATTTT.

This clone was detected only a few times. The chain links TRBV7-9 to TRBJ1-2; perhaps TRBD1 as D (6 bases). V gave up 6 bases and J gave up 3 bases, with 11 bases separating them. CDR1 and CDR2 from the germline V gene are SEHNR and FQNEAQ (reference sequence). This CDR3 has 13 residues. CDR3 in amino acids: CASSSRTDYGYTF. The CDR3 nucleotides read TGTGCCAGCAGTTCACGGACAGACTATGGCTACACCTTC.

The CDR3 coding sequence is TGTGCCAGCAGCCAAGCCGGGGGCCAGAACACTGAAGCTTTCTTT. The encoded protein is CASSQAGGQNTEAFF. The genes are TRBV4-2 and TRBJ1-1, with D tentatively TRBD1 (6 bases). There are 15 residues in the CDR3. Between the trimmed V and J ends, which lost 1 base and 1 base, there was a span of 10 bases. The germline CDR1 and CDR2 sequences are LGHNA and YNFKEQ.

The chain couples TRBV19 to TRBJ1-4; 8 bases are a match to TRBD1. The CDR3 is 13 residues long. The germline V gene encodes CDR1 LNHDA and CDR2 SQIVND (reference sequence). The junction had 6 bases not matched to a gene; V was cut back by 8 bases and J by 7 bases. The DNA for the CDR3 is TGTGCCAGTGGAAGGACAGGGCGTGAAAAACTGTTTTTT. Its protein is CASGRTGREKLFF.

The chain recombines TRBV19 with TRBJ2-3; 14 bases match TRBD2. Germline V CDR1 and CDR2: LNHDA, SQIVND (reference sequence). The CDR3 has 16 amino acids. V lost 3 bases, J lost 3 bases, and 2 bases stayed unmatched. CDR3 in DNA: TGTGCCAGTAGTATGTGGACTAGCGGGGGGACAGATACGCAGTATTTT. Residues: CASSMWTSGGTDTQYF.

The chain has TRBV27 and TRBJ2-4; D possibly corresponds to TRBD2 (5 bases). Germline CDR1 and CDR2: MNHEY and SMNVEV (reference sequence). This CDR3 spans 12 amino acids. V was clipped by 4 bases and J by 10 bases, with 11 bases between them. The CDR3 spells CASSSLTGIQYF. CDR3 sequence (DNA): TGTGCCAGCAGTTCCCTCACGGGGATTCAGTACTTC.

In this sample, this clone turned up once. The chain uses TRBV19 and TRBJ2-2; 7 bases map to TRBD1. V was pared by 5 bases and J by 2 bases, with 11 bases of the junction left unmatched. The CDR3 spans 17 residues. The germline V gene encodes CDR1 LNHDA and CDR2 SQIVND (reference sequence). The CDR3 coding sequence is TGTGCCAGTAGTCCATCCGGGGACAGACCTAACACCGGGGAGCTGTTTTTT. This translates into CASSPSGDRPNTGELFF.

The gene calls are TRBV2 and TRBJ2-5, with D maybe TRBD2 (5 bases). Trimming took 4 bases from V and 6 from J, leaving 6 bases between them. Germline V gives CDR1 SNHLY, CDR2 FYNNEI. This CDR3 region has 11 residues. CDR3 sequence reads: CASSAGKTQYF. CDR3 sequence (DNA): TGTGCCAGCAGTGCGGGGAAGACCCAGTACTTC.

The genes are TRBV5-6 and TRBJ2-3, with 11 bases lining up with TRBD2. The CDR3 length is 17 residues. The V gene's germline CDR1 is SGHDT and CDR2 YYEEEE. After removal of 0 bases from V and 4 bases from J, the junction contained 7 bases not matched to a gene. The CDR3 spells CASSLAASGGRPDTQYF. The CDR3 nucleotides read TGTGCCAGCAGCTTGGCCGCTAGCGGGGGGAGGCCAGATACGCAGTATTTT.

This chain uses TRBV7-2 with TRBJ1-4; D not resolved. The CDR3 is 15 amino acids. Trimming left V 4 bases short and J 2 bases short, with 11 bases between. The germline V gene has CDR1 SGHTA and CDR2 FQGNSA. CDR3 DNA: TGTGCCAGCAGCTCCCCCCGGTCGACTAATGAAAAACTGTTTTTT. It is translated as CASSSPRSTNEKLFF.